Included here is one T cell receptor beta chain sequence, with context. The entry originates in a study of blood T cell repertoires in COVID-19. At the level of the study: Samples taken during acute and convalescent COVID-19 were collected in the United States, Italy and Spain. In each case, the material was cDNA or gDNA derived from T cells, B-cell-depleted T cells, or PBMCs.

Per the original data handling: Amplification of reference gene primers was used by the study to estimate nucleated cell counts. Libraries were prepared by immunoSEQ multiplex PCR; TCRdb keeps only in-frame clonotypes and omits some of them. The V and J calls and clone size were taken over from that table, and D and trimming were inferred from the DNA. The data show some 260,000 clones, about 81% seen once. Participant age was about 18 to 100 years, and participants resided in roughly 25 US areas. The CDR3 has 15 amino acids. The germline CDR1 and CDR2 sequences are KGHSH and LQKENI. V gave up 0 bases and J gave up 10 bases, with 13 bases separating them.

Sample: PBMCs or T cells enriched from blood (not recorded which). The clonotype originates from a man aged 25 to 45 with acute COVID-19. The chain couples TRBV18 to TRBJ1-6; D is possibly TRBD1 (6 bases). CDR3 nucleotides: TGTGCCAGCTCACCACCGGGTCAGGGGCGGTCACCCCTCCACTTT. The encoded protein is CASSPPGQGRSPLHF. Full variable domain (remainder filled in from reference TRBV18 and TRBJ1-6): NAGVMQNPRHLVRRRGQEARLRCSPMKGHSHVYWYRQLPEEGLKFMVYLQKENIIDESGMPKERFSAEFPKEGPSILRIQQVVRGDSAAYFCASSPPGQGRSPLHFGNGTRLTVT.